The entry that follows covers one TCR beta chain sequence. The clone's antigen remains unknown. Base qualities were left out, and no much larger clone turns up one base away. The germline V gene (reference sequence) provides CDR1 MNHEY and CDR2 SMNVEV. V loses 3 bases of germline sequence and J loses 6 bases, and the interval between the two ends is 11 bases. The CDR3, cysteine through phenylalanine, is 13 amino acids long. Of all the DNA, just the CDR3 is kept, 39 bases in frame from base 1. For sequencing of the TCRbeta CDR3 region, genomic DNA was extracted from the sorted cells. The immunoSEQ Assay was used for sequencing of TCRbeta CDR3 regions. TCRdb's version of the immuneACCESS table is confined to in-frame rearrangements and falls short of the full clone set. An unresolved V gene accounts for under half of the shortfall where checked; the remainder is of unknown origin. The sample yields fewer than 85,000 clones; roughly 81% were counted once. The ten largest clonotypes hold over 1.5% of the sample.

This entry comes from a study of OX40 agonist ivuxolimab in advanced cancers. Looking at the study overall: Ivuxolimab was a fully human IgG2 agonistic monoclonal antibody targeting the costimulatory receptor OX40 (CD134). Peripheral TCRbeta sequencing aimed to test whether ivuxolimab altered TCR sequence diversity and caused clonal T-cell expansion. A male proportion of 70% to 90% and a mean age of around 60 years, ranging from 23 to 79, were recorded for the dose-escalation cohort. The paper reports the monotherapy dose-escalation portion (N = 52 patients) of the phase I ivuxolimab trial. Partial responses were achieved by three dose-escalation patients, of whom one had hepatocellular carcinoma and two had cutaneous melanoma. Patients were allowed to have had prior anti-PD-1, anti-PD-L1 or anti-CTLA-4 therapy, and around 37% of the dose-escalation patients had previously received checkpoint inhibitors. Among the approximately 54 dose-escalation patients, around 19 had hepatocellular carcinoma, approximately 15 melanoma, 9 renal cell carcinoma and 9 head and neck cancer. Intravenous ivuxolimab was administered to patients every 2 weeks at six dose levels: 0.01, 0.1, 0.3, 1.5, 3 and 10 mg/kg. What the authors observed across the whole study: The antigen specificity of the peripheral T cells that underwent clonal expansion was not determined. At doses from 0.1 to 3.0 mg/kg, clonal expansion was seen in both CD4+ and CD8+ blood T cells between baseline and week 6. Partial responders in the 0.1-3.0 mg/kg groups had among the lowest normalized peripheral clonal expansion, especially among CD8+ T cells. After ivuxolimab, more expanded clones were found on average in CD8+ T cells than in CD4+ T cells. Low levels of normalized T-cell clonal expansion were also seen in some patients who did not respond.

Patients with autoimmune disease history or receiving systemic immunosuppression were excluded from the trial. Peripheral blood for TCR sequencing was collected from all dose cohorts at baseline, on cycle 4 day 1, and on cycle 7 day 1. The samples were taken from a phase I, first-in-human, multicenter, open-label dose-escalation trial of ivuxolimab. The trial enrolled adults with locally advanced or metastatic head and neck squamous cell, hepatocellular, melanoma or renal cell carcinoma. Before TCR sequencing, CD4+ T cells and CD8+ T cells were sorted from peripheral blood as separate populations. This receptor was obtained from an adult with an advanced solid tumor such as melanoma, head and neck, liver or kidney cancer. Here the chain combines TRBV27 and TRBJ1-1; the D gene remains uncertain. This specimen consisted of CD4+ or CD8+ T cells sorted from blood, obtained in a trial of the OX40 agonist ivuxolimab. The CDR3 corresponds to CASSFDGIAEAFF. The nucleotide sequence is given as TGTGCCAGCAGTTTCGACGGAATTGCTGAAGCTTTCTTT.